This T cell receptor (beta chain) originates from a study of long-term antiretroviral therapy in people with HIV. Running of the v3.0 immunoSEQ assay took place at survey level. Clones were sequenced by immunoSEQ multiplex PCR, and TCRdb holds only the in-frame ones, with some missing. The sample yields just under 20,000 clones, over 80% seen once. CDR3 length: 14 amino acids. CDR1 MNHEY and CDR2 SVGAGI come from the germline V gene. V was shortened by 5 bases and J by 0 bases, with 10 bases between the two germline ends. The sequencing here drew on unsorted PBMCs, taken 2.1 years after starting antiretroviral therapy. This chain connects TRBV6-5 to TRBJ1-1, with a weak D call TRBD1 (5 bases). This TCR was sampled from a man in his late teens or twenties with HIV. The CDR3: CASSRSGLNTEAFF. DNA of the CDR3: TGTGCCAGCAGTCGCTCGGGGCTGAACACTGAAGCTTTCTTT.